The T cell receptor (beta chain) under discussion was sequenced for a study of molecular identifiers for immune sequencing clone quantification. The overall study: In replicates, RNA from roughly 21,000 or 96,000 naive CD8 cells was split five ways, four sequenced. The study, taken as a whole, reports: Barcodes shared by identical TCR molecules could lead to underestimated sizes of highly expanded clones. Clones of above 20 RNA copies carried over 99% of effector molecules; in naive cells they carried under 1%.

With listed TCR primers and previously described methods, bulk TCR libraries were prepared. TCRdb independently ran MiXCR on the PCR reads; one entry per CDR3 protein. The sample includes under 350,000 distinct CDR3 sequences, about 23% of them seen just once. CDR3 length equals 16 residues. The germline V gene has CDR1 DFQATT and CDR2 SNEGSKA (reference sequence). The trim removed 6 bases at V and 1 base at J, leaving 12 bases unmatched. This clonotype was recorded many times. Antigen unknown. The J gene is TRBJ2-7, the V gene TRBV20-1; 10 positions agree with TRBD1. The sequenced sample consisted of naive CD8+ T cells from blood, with Jurkat cell RNA spiked in. Subset given: FACS-sorted CD8+CD4-CCR7+CD45RA+ naive T cells. This TCR was sampled from a human donor in good health. Some libraries in this study had Jurkat cell RNA spiked in. This chain's CDR3 is CSAPPPTGQGSYEQYF. In DNA, the CDR3 is TGCAGTGCCCCCCCTCCCACGGGACAGGGGTCCTACGAGCAGTACTTC.